A single sample gave rise to the 21 T cell receptor beta chains below, sequenced in a study of beta chain features in type 1 diabetes. The study reverse transcribed the entire isolated RNA, so it sequenced expressed TCRB transcripts. The data were produced by immunoSEQ multiplex PCR, yet TCRdb's version contains in-frame clones alone and is incomplete. The profile shows approximately 160,000 clones, less than 9.5% of them singletons. Input material: central memory CD4+ T cells from blood. The receptors originated from a young woman in good health.

V is TRBV2 and J is TRBJ1-3, with TRBD1 as a possible D gene (5 bases). This CDR3 is built from 15 residues. The germline V gene has CDR1 SNHLY and CDR2 FYNNEI. The V gene lost 4 bases and the J gene lost 2 bases, with 12 bases spanning the gap. This chain's CDR3 is CASSVGGHTGNTIYF. CDR3 bases: TGTGCCAGCAGTGTGGGAGGACACACTGGAAACACCATATATTTT.

Only a few counts were recorded for this clone. The V call is TRBV9, the J call TRBJ2-3; D unresolved. The CDR3 sequence is 13 residues long. Looked up from germline, CDR1 is SGDLS and CDR2 is YYNGEE. V gave up 6 bases and J gave up 1 base, with 9 bases separating them. The CDR3 DNA is TGTGCCAGCAACCCGGCGGGCACAGATACGCAGTATTTT. Amino acid sequence: CASNPAGTDTQYF.

The chain is built from TRBV11-2 and TRBJ2-6, with D unresolved. This CDR3 has 15 amino acids. The ends were cut back, 1 base at V and 0 bases at J, with 4 bases in the middle. Per germline, CDR1 SGHAT and CDR2 FQNNGV. CDR3 sequence reads: CASSLAGSGANVLTF. In DNA, the CDR3 is TGTGCCAGCAGCTTAGCAGGCTCTGGGGCCAACGTCCTGACTTTC. Filled out from reference TRBV11-2 and TRBJ2-6, the complete variable domain reads EAGVAQSPRYKIIEKRQSVAFWCNPISGHATLYWYQQILGQGPKLLIQFQNNGVVDDSQLPKDRFSAERLKGVDSTLKIQPAKLEDSAVYLCASSLAGSGANVLTFGAGSRLTVL.

The CDR3 nucleotides read TGTGCCAGCAGCTTAGCGGGTTGGTTGCGGACAACCCAAGAGACCCAGTACTTC. Translation gives CASSLAGWLRTTQETQYF. The chain uses TRBV11-3 and TRBJ2-5; D possibly corresponds to TRBD1 (5 bases). The CDR3 has 18 amino acids. Germline CDR1 reads SGHNT; CDR2 reads YENEEA. Between the trimmed V and J ends, which lost 1 base and 1 base, there was a span of 19 bases.

This chain links TRBV6-1 with TRBJ2-2, with D possibly matching TRBD1 (7 bases). V gave up 5 bases and J gave up 9 bases, with 16 bases separating them. Germline CDR1 and CDR2: MNHNS and SASEGT. The CDR3 is made up of 14 amino acids. CDR3 residues: CASSRGGAGWELFF. The CDR3 DNA is TGTGCCAGCAGTCGAGGGGGCGCGGGGTGGGAGCTGTTTTTT.

The CDR3 DNA sequence: TGTGCCTGGAGTGTACGGGGGACCTATGGCTACACCTTC. Residues: CAWSVRGTYGYTF. The chain employs TRBV30 and TRBJ1-2; TRBD1 might be the D (5 bases). The germline CDR1 and CDR2 sequences are GTSNPN and SVGIG (reference sequence). The CDR3 has 13 amino acids. V lost 0 bases to trimming and J lost 4 bases, with 9 bases between them.

The chain uses TRBV11-3 and TRBJ2-3; 9 positions match TRBD2. Losses at the gene ends were 1 base for V and 4 bases for J; bases not matched to a gene: 12. Germline V lookup: CDR1 SGHNT, CDR2 YENEEA. The CDR3 is 18 amino acids. CDR3 protein: CASSLAQGGSGSPDTQYF. The CDR3 region has the DNA TGTGCCAGCAGCTTAGCGCAAGGAGGTAGCGGGAGCCCAGATACGCAGTATTTT. Using reference TRBV11-3 and TRBJ2-3 for the parts outside the CDR3, the full variable domain is EAGVVQSPRYKIIEKKQPVAFWCNPISGHNTLYWYLQNLGQGPELLIRYENEEAVDDSQLPKDRFSAERLKGVDSTLKIQPAELGDSAVYLCASSLAQGGSGSPDTQYFGPGTRLTVL.

This chain joins TRBV20-1 and TRBJ2-5; unclear D gene. Germline CDR1 reads DFQATT; CDR2 reads SNEGSKA (reference sequence). Trimming pared 6 bases from V and 3 bases from J, leaving 8 bases between. The CDR3 totals 11 residues. CDR3 loop: CSASPEETQYF. DNA for the CDR3: TGCAGTGCCTCGCCGGAAGAGACCCAGTACTTC.

The chain links TRBV4-3 to TRBJ1-2; possibly TRBD1 for D (5 bases). Deletions cut 4 bases from V and 4 bases from J, with 13 bases between. The CDR3 runs 14 residues. CDR1 is LGHNA, CDR2 YSLEER, per germline. The CDR3 is CASSPVGQVYGYTF. The CDR3 DNA sequence: TGCGCCAGCAGCCCAGTGGGGCAGGTCTATGGCTACACCTTC.

This clone turned up a few times. The V call is TRBV11-2, the J call TRBJ2-4, with TRBD2 as a possible D gene (5 bases). Deletions cut 5 bases from V and 12 bases from J, with 14 bases between. This CDR3 region has 12 residues. Germline V gene data show CDR1 as SGHAT and CDR2 as FQNNGV. In nucleotides, the CDR3 is TGTGCCAGCAGCGTAACTCTTAGCGATCAGTACTTC. Its protein product is CASSVTLSDQYF.

The chain recombines TRBV27 with TRBJ1-5; 12 bases match TRBD1. CDR1 and CDR2 (germline): MNHEY, SMNVEV (reference sequence). The V and J ends lost 5 bases and 7 bases, in that order; junction bases with no gene match: 12. The CDR3 loop spans 17 amino acids. The CDR3 region is CASSGGQGAGGRQPQHF. CDR3 DNA sequence: TGTGCCAGCAGTGGGGGACAGGGGGCGGGTGGCCGCCAGCCCCAGCATTTT.

The chain joins TRBV13 to TRBJ1-6; TRBD1 matches at 7 bases. The CDR3 loop spans 16 amino acids. CDR1 is PRHDT, CDR2 FYEKMQ, per germline (reference sequence). V trimming: 5 bases; J trimming: 9 bases; junction bases outside the gene matches: 13. As DNA, the CDR3 is TGTGCCAGCAGCGCCCGACAGGGTTTGATTGGTTCACCCCTCCACTTT. It encodes CASSARQGLIGSPLHF.

The rearrangement uses TRBV5-1 and TRBJ1-1; 7 bases map to TRBD1. The CDR3 is 14 amino acids. The germline gives CDR1 SGHRS, CDR2 YFSETQ. The ends lost 7 bases at V and 0 bases at J; junction bases unmatched: 6. CDR3 residues: CASGPRGVNTEAFF. Written as DNA, the CDR3 is TGCGCCAGCGGCCCCAGGGGGGTGAACACTGAAGCTTTCTTT.

This clone was found a few times. At one end, the junction sequence differs from germline, possibly due to a read error. The V gene is TRBV5-1, the J gene TRBJ2-2; the match to TRBD1 covers 8 bases. The germline V gene encodes CDR1 SGHRS and CDR2 YFSETQ. This CDR3 contains 15 residues. The CDR3 loop is CASTGRTGNSGELFF. As DNA, the CDR3 is TGCGCCAGCACGGGGAGGACAGGGAACTCCGGGGAGCTGTTTTTT. Full variable domain (missing parts from reference TRBV5-1 and TRBJ2-2): KAGVTQTPRYLIKTRGQQVTLSCSPISGHRSVSWYQQTPGQGLQFLFEYFSETQRNKGNFPGRFSGRQFSNSRSEMNVSTLELGDSALYLCASTGRTGNSGELFFGEGSRLTVL.

J is TRBJ2-7 and V is TRBV4-3; 10 nucleotides line up with TRBD1. This CDR3 region has 16 residues. The V and J ends lost 5 bases and 5 bases, in that order; junction bases with no gene match: 12. From germline, CDR1 is LGHNA and CDR2 YSLEER. The CDR3 loop reads CASSGRDRGSTHEQYF. The CDR3 DNA sequence: TGCGCCAGCAGCGGCCGGGACAGGGGATCCACCCACGAGCAGTACTTC.

The table lists this clone with a few counts. The gene calls are TRBV6-1 and TRBJ1-2; 7 bases align to TRBD1. The CDR3 sequence is 14 residues long. J gave up 2 bases and V 3 bases, and 3 bases lay outside the gene matches. In germline, CDR1 is MNHNS, CDR2 SASEGT. CDR3 amino acids: CASSDEGANYGYTF. The CDR3 nucleotides read TGTGCCAGCAGTGACGAGGGGGCGAACTATGGCTACACCTTC.

The chain has TRBV11-1 and TRBJ2-3, with D uncertain. Germline-derived CDR1 and CDR2 are SGHAT and FQDESV (reference sequence). The CDR3 loop spans 11 amino acids. Between the trimmed V and J ends, which lost 6 bases and 2 bases, there was a span of 3 bases. The CDR3 loop is CASSHTDTQYF. For the CDR3, the DNA is TGTGCCAGCAGTCACACAGATACGCAGTATTTT.

In its sample, this clone was seen a few times. V and J are TRBV4-1 and TRBJ2-1; 9 bases fit TRBD1. CDR1 and CDR2 (germline): MGHRA, YSYEKL. The CDR3 covers 16 residues. The trim removed 3 bases at V and 4 bases at J, leaving 7 bases unmatched. For the CDR3, the DNA is TGCGCCAGCAGCCAGGGCCCGGGACAGGGATACAATGAGCAGTTCTTC. Its translation: CASSQGPGQGYNEQFF.

The chain joins TRBV2 to TRBJ1-4, with TRBD1 matching 8 bases. Trimming removed 6 bases from V and 7 bases from J; junction bases left unmatched: 7. From germline, CDR1 is SNHLY and CDR2 FYNNEI. This CDR3 spans 14 amino acids. CDR3 sequence (DNA): TGTGCCAGCAGCCCCACAGACAGGGGTGAAAAACTGTTTTTT. Translated: CASSPTDRGEKLFF.

This clone was detected a few times. Here the CDR3 DNA reads TGTGCCAGCAGCTTAGACGGTCGGGTTAGTAATAATGAGCAGTTCTTC. This encodes CASSLDGRVSNNEQFF. The J gene is TRBJ2-1, the V gene TRBV7-2; D call uncertain. Germline values: CDR1 SGHTA, CDR2 FQGNSA. The CDR3 runs 16 residues. Trimming left V 1 base short and J 7 bases short, with 17 bases between.

V and J are TRBV21-1 and TRBJ1-5; the table's D gene call, TRBD1, was not cross checked with the DNA. TRBV21-1 is a pseudogene. The CDR3 is 18 residues long. The DNA for the CDR3 is TGTGCCAGCAGCAAAGAAGTGTGGGACAGCGATAGCAATCAGCCCCAGCATTTT. Translating gives CASSKEVWDSDSNQPQHF.